This section outlines one T cell receptor beta chain sequence together with its context. Its antigen is unidentified. This record comes from a study of T cell repertoires in cytomegalovirus infection. Study-level information: Indications of both CMV infection and matching HLA type were provided by public TCR beta signatures. Study-level points and caveats: HLA-C-restricted CMV clonotypes gave the most frequent clonotype in two of eight donors. Carriers of CMV and the relevant HLA type were discriminated by public TCR beta frequency.

The junction had 9 bases not matched to a gene; V was cut back by 10 bases and J by 6 bases. There are 13 residues in the CDR3. Germline-derived CDR1 and CDR2 are SNHLY and FYNNEI. TCRdb itself ran the reads through MiXCR, one entry per CDR3 protein. This repertoire shows some 150,000 distinct CDR3 sequences, 6.5% found once; its top ten account for roughly 18%. The chain employs TRBV2 and TRBJ1-2; 9 nucleotides line up with TRBD1. This sequence originates from a human donor in good health (CMV status not recorded). Some clones in this sample may be carry-over from other donors' samples. Sample: PBMCs. CDR3 coding DNA: TGTGCCACAAACCGGGACAGGGATGATGGCTACACCTTC. The encoded protein is CATNRDRDDGYTF.